The 22 T cell receptor beta chains below all came from one sample that was sequenced in a study of blood T cell repertoires in COVID-19. The method was immunoSEQ multiplex PCR; TCRdb's version includes in-frame clones alone and lacks a portion of them. The profile shows 150,000 to 200,000 clones, roughly 80% of them singletons. Sequenced material: PBMCs or T cells enriched from blood (not recorded which). All receptors derive from a woman between 55 and 75 years old with acute COVID-19.

The chain is built from TRBV5-6 and TRBJ2-3; 9 nucleotides match TRBD2. The CDR3 covers 17 residues. After removal of 4 bases from V and 0 bases from J, the junction contained 9 bases not matched to a gene. CDR1 is SGHDT, CDR2 YYEEEE, per germline. The DNA for the CDR3 is TGTGCCAGCAGCGAGCCGGGACTAGCTGTTAGCACAGATACGCAGTATTTT. As protein: CASSEPGLAVSTDTQYF. Variable domain in full (rest from reference TRBV5-6 and TRBJ2-3): DAGVTQSPTHLIKTRGQQVTLRCSPKSGHDTVSWYQQALGQGPQFIFQYYEEEERQRGNFPDRFSGHQFPNYSSELNVNALLLGDSALYLCASSEPGLAVSTDTQYFGPGTRLTVL.

The rearrangement links TRBV29-1 to TRBJ1-2, with D maybe TRBD1 (6 bases). Germline V gene lookup returns CDR1 SQVTM and CDR2 ANQGSEA. Trimming removed 1 base at V and 7 bases at J, with 13 bases between. This CDR3 is 13 amino acids long. CDR3 amino acids: CSVEGQGMGGYTF. The CDR3, as DNA: TGCAGCGTTGAAGGGCAGGGGATGGGTGGCTACACCTTC.

The chain couples TRBV5-1 to TRBJ1-6; TRBD1 aligns across 11 bases. The V and J ends lost 4 bases and 7 bases, in that order; junction bases with no gene match: 7. Germline V gene data show CDR1 as SGHRS and CDR2 as YFSETQ. CDR3 length: 16 amino acids. CDR3 coding DNA: TGCGCCAGCAGCCATGGACAGGGGGCATCGAATTCACCCCTCCACTTT. This sequence encodes CASSHGQGASNSPLHF.

The chain joins TRBV3-1 (or the pseudogene TRBV3-2) to TRBJ2-5; D uncertain. Germline V lookup: CDR1 LGHDT, CDR2 YNNKEL (reference sequence). Trimming shortened V by 6 bases and J by 4 bases, and 15 bases separated the two germline ends. There are 14 residues in the CDR3. CDR3 sequence (DNA): TGTGCCAGCAGGTCCGTCTCCACCGGAGAGACCCAGTACTTC. Translation: CASRSVSTGETQYF.

The rearrangement links TRBV28 to TRBJ1-2; weak D call: TRBD1 (5 bases). Germline CDR1 MDHEN, CDR2 SYDVKM. The CDR3 runs to 17 residues. V dropped 3 bases and J dropped 1 base, with 18 bases sitting between them. This chain's CDR3 is CASSFSPETANNYGYTF. The CDR3 DNA sequence: TGTGCCAGCAGTTTCTCCCCCGAGACAGCCAATAACTATGGCTACACCTTC.

V gene TRBV7-2 combines with J gene TRBJ2-5; 9 bases align to TRBD2. The CDR3 loop spans 19 amino acids. Unmatched junction bases numbered 13, after V lost 2 bases and J lost 0 bases. Germline CDR1 SGHTA, CDR2 FQGNSA. The CDR3 DNA reads TGTGCCAGCAGCTTACGAACATCTAGACTAGCGGCTAACCAAGAGACCCAGTACTTC. This codes for CASSLRTSRLAANQETQYF. Variable domain in full (rest from reference TRBV7-2 and TRBJ2-5): GAGVSQSPSNKVTEKGKDVELRCDPISGHTALYWYRQSLGQGLEFLIYFQGNSAPDKSGLPSDRFSAERTGGSVSTLTIQRTQQEDSAVYLCASSLRTSRLAANQETQYFGPGTRLLVL.

This sequence joins TRBV7-9 and TRBJ1-4, with TRBD1 identical over 9 bases. From germline, CDR1 is SEHNR and CDR2 FQNEAQ (reference sequence). Unmatched junction bases numbered 12, after V lost 5 bases and J lost 11 bases. The CDR3 extends over 15 amino acids. This CDR3 is CASSNSGTGLGKLFF. CDR3 nucleotide sequence: TGTGCCAGCAGCAACTCCGGGACAGGGCTGGGCAAACTGTTTTTT.

This clone is a singleton in its sample. V gene TRBV7-2 combines with J gene TRBJ2-1, with a weak D call TRBD2 (5 bases). The CDR3 totals 15 residues. The germline CDR1 and CDR2 sequences are SGHTA and FQGNSA. With 0 bases removed from V and 9 bases from J, the gap between germline ends came to 15 bases. The CDR3 protein is CASSLAGGYVVEQFF. DNA of the CDR3: TGTGCCAGCAGCTTAGCGGGCGGGTATGTTGTTGAGCAGTTCTTC.

The rearrangement uses TRBV11-3 and TRBJ1-1, with D unresolved. The CDR3 sequence is 13 residues long. Germline V gene lookup returns CDR1 SGHNT and CDR2 YENEEA. V lost 4 bases and J 11 bases, leaving 17 bases between the germline ends. CDR3 in amino acids: CASSSTPGIKAFF. The CDR3 DNA reads as TGTGCCAGCAGCTCAACTCCGGGAATAAAGGCTTTCTTT. Full variable domain (rest looked up from reference TRBV11-3 and TRBJ1-1): EAGVVQSPRYKIIEKKQPVAFWCNPISGHNTLYWYLQNLGQGPELLIRYENEEAVDDSQLPKDRFSAERLKGVDSTLKIQPAELGDSAVYLCASSSTPGIKAFFGQGTRLTVV.

This chain uses TRBV13 with TRBJ1-2; weak D call: TRBD1 (6 bases). Germline V gene lookup returns CDR1 PRHDT and CDR2 FYEKMQ (reference sequence). This CDR3 has 14 residues. The germline V and J ends were trimmed by 5 bases and 6 bases, with 16 bases remaining between them. In DNA, the CDR3 is TGTGCCAGCAGCCCACAGGGCTTTACTAATGGCTACACCTTC. This sequence encodes CASSPQGFTNGYTF.

The chain carries TRBV6-2 or TRBV6-3 and TRBJ2-6; perhaps TRBD1 as D (5 bases). Germline values: CDR1 MNHEY, CDR2 SVGEGT. Trimming took 4 bases from V and 4 from J, leaving 8 bases between them. There are 14 residues in the CDR3. CDR3 sequence: CASSSGSGANVLTF. DNA of the CDR3: TGTGCCAGCAGTTCAGGGTCAGGGGCCAACGTCCTGACTTTC.

The CDR3 DNA sequence: TGCGCCAGCAGTGAGTCGGTAGAGAGTTCTACGCAGTATTTT. This gives the protein CASSESVESSTQYF. V usage is TRBV10-2 and J usage is TRBJ2-3; no clear D gene. V was pared by 0 bases and J by 8 bases, with 12 bases between. This CDR3 is 14 amino acids long. The germline V gene has CDR1 WSHSY and CDR2 SAAADI.

The chain carries TRBV24-1 and TRBJ2-2; the match to TRBD1 covers 7 bases. CDR1 and CDR2 from the germline V gene are KGHDR and SFDVKD. The CDR3 has 15 amino acids. With V trimmed by 4 bases and J by 0 bases, 1 base remained unmatched. CDR3 nucleotide sequence: TGTGCCACCAGTGAGACAGGGTCGAACACCGGGGAGCTGTTTTTT. It codes for CATSETGSNTGELFF.

This clone was recorded a few times. CDR3 DNA: TGCAGCGTTAGACAGGGAATGGTAGCTTTCTTT. Protein product: CSVRQGMVAFF. The chain carries TRBV29-1 and TRBJ1-1, with TRBD1 matching 7 bases. J lost 10 bases, V lost 5 bases, and 7 bases had no gene match. CDR1 is SQVTM, CDR2 ANQGSEA, per germline. The CDR3 length is 11 residues.

The chain links TRBV5-1 to TRBJ1-2, with 9 nucleotides matching TRBD1. The trim removed 4 bases at V and 8 bases at J, leaving 9 bases unmatched. The CDR3 covers 14 residues. Looked up from germline, CDR1 is SGHRS and CDR2 is YFSETQ. The CDR3: CASSAGTGLFGYTF. The CDR3 DNA follows: TGCGCCAGCAGCGCCGGGACAGGGCTATTCGGCTACACCTTC.

V is TRBV5-6 and J is TRBJ1-5; D perhaps matches TRBD1 (6 bases). This CDR3 comprises 15 residues. Germline V gene lookup returns CDR1 SGHDT and CDR2 YYEEEE. V dropped 4 bases and J dropped 0 bases, with 11 bases sitting between them. The CDR3 reads CASSRTGYSNQPQHF. The CDR3 bases are TGTGCCAGCAGCCGAACAGGGTATAGCAATCAGCCCCAGCATTTT. Using reference TRBV5-6 and TRBJ1-5 for the parts outside the CDR3, the full variable domain is DAGVTQSPTHLIKTRGQQVTLRCSPKSGHDTVSWYQQALGQGPQFIFQYYEEEERQRGNFPDRFSGHQFPNYSSELNVNALLLGDSALYLCASSRTGYSNQPQHFGDGTRLSIL.

CDR3 nucleotide sequence: TGTGCCAGCAGCTCGGCGGGATTAGAGACCCAGTACTTC. Translated, it gives CASSSAGLETQYF. This chain uses TRBV7-9 with TRBJ2-5, with a tentative D call TRBD2 (6 bases). There are 13 residues in the CDR3. Looked up from germline, CDR1 is SEHNR and CDR2 is FQNEAQ (reference sequence). With 4 bases removed from V and 4 bases from J, the gap between germline ends came to 10 bases.

This chain connects TRBV4-2 to TRBJ2-7; weak D call: TRBD2 (5 bases). V lost 0 bases, J lost 0 bases, and 9 bases lay in between. Germline V gene data show CDR1 as LGHNA and CDR2 as YNFKEQ. The CDR3 spans 15 residues. The CDR3, as DNA: TGTGCCAGCAGCCAAGATCCGGGGAGCTCCTACGAGCAGTACTTC. Translating gives CASSQDPGSSYEQYF.

This chain links TRBV4-1 with TRBJ1-6, with D perhaps TRBD1 (5 bases). From germline, CDR1 is MGHRA and CDR2 YSYEKL. The CDR3 consists of 13 residues. V dropped 1 base and J dropped 12 bases, with 10 bases sitting between them. The chain's CDR3 is CASSQGVGGPLHF. DNA for the CDR3: TGCGCCAGCAGCCAAGGTGTGGGGGGACCCCTCCACTTT.

This clone was counted a few times. This chain joins TRBV5-4 and TRBJ2-1; no clear D gene. The CDR3 covers 15 residues. The germline V and J ends were trimmed by 3 bases and 4 bases, with 14 bases remaining between them. CDR1 SGHNT and CDR2 YYREEE come from the germline V gene (reference sequence). The CDR3 protein is CASSSARDSYNEQFF. The CDR3, as DNA: TGTGCCAGCAGCTCTGCTCGAGACTCTTACAATGAGCAGTTCTTC.

The V and J genes are TRBV6-2 or TRBV6-3 and TRBJ2-4; a possible D gene is TRBD2 (5 bases). The CDR3 runs to 14 residues. V shed 6 bases and J shed 6 bases, with 15 bases lying between them. In germline, CDR1 is MNHEY, CDR2 SVGEGT. As DNA, the CDR3 is TGTGCCAGCAGCCGCGTCCCCAGCGGAAACATTCAGTACTTC. Translation gives CASSRVPSGNIQYF.

This chain links TRBV28 with TRBJ2-5; TRBD1 agrees at 12 bases. Germline CDR1 MDHEN, CDR2 SYDVKM. V shed 6 bases and J 4 bases; nucleotides not matched to a gene: 6. The CDR3 runs to 15 residues. The CDR3 DNA reads as TGTGCCAGCAGCCCAGGGACAGGGGGCCGAGAGACCCAGTACTTC. This codes for CASSPGTGGRETQYF.